This T cell receptor (beta chain) was documented in a study of blood T cells in healthy people across ages. The study's findings and limits: Lack of knowledge of donor CMV status possibly confounded expanded clonotype changes.

Using a J-beta primer mix together with a sample-barcoded 5' primer, a second PCR was run for roughly 7 to 11 cycles. TCRdb independently ran MiXCR on the 5' RACE reads; one entry per CDR3 protein. The sample has approximately 780,000 distinct CDR3 sequences, around 24% seen once. This clonotype was recorded many times. Its antigen remains unknown. Researchers isolated at least 7 million PBMCs per sample. The V and J ends lost 6 bases and 6 bases, in that order; junction bases with no gene match: 8. CDR1 is DFQATT and CDR2 is SNEGSKA in the germline V gene (reference sequence). This CDR3 contains 12 residues. This sample was shared with a second study, whose subject was T cells of mothers and their children. As that report states: RNA extracted was entirely used for cDNA synthesis, 1.5 ug per 15 ul. Sample barcodes and 2-4 random nucleotides came from the second PCR's M1S primer.

This TCR was recovered from a boy aged 5 to 17 in good health. This rearrangement joins TRBV20-1 to TRBJ2-7, with 7 nucleotides matching TRBD1. What was sequenced was blood. As DNA, the CDR3 is TGCAGTGCCCATAAGGGGGCAGGCGAGCAGTACTTC. Protein: CSAHKGAGEQYF.